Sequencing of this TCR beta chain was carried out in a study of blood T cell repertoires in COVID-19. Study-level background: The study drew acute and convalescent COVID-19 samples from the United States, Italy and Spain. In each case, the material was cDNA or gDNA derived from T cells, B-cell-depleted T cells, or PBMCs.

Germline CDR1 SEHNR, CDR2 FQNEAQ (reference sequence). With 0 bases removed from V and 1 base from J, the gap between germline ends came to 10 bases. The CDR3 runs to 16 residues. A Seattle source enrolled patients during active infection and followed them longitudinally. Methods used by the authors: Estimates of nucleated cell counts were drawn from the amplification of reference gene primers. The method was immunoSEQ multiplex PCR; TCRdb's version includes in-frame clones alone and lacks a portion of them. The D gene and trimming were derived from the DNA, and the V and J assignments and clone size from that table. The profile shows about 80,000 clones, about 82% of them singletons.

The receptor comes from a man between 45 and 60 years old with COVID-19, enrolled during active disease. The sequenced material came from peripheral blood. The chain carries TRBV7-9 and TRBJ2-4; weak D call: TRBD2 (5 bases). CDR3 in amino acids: CASSLAAARAKNIQYF. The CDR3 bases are TGTGCCAGCAGCTTAGCAGCGGCTCGGGCCAAAAACATTCAGTACTTC. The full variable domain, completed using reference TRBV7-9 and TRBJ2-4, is DTGVSQNPRHKITKRGQNVTFRCDPISEHNRLYWYRQTLGQGPEFLTYFQNEAQLEKSRLLSDRFSAERPKGSFSTLEIQRTEQGDSAMYLCASSLAAARAKNIQYFGAGTRLSVL.